These 10 T cell receptor beta chains came from one sample sequenced in a study of shared clonotypes between healthy human individuals. The table came from immunoSEQ multiplex PCR; TCRdb's copy has only in-frame clones and leaves some out. The repertoire holds around 1.9 million clones, approximately 94% seen once, with roughly 1.7% in the top ten. CD45RO negativity and positive selection for CCR7 defined naive CD8 cells, a population that excluded terminally differentiated effector memory CD45RA+ cells. The sample comprised naive CD8+ T cells from PBMCs. The receptors here all came from a man aged 18 to 30 in good health. Some clones in this sample may be carry-over from other donors' samples.

V gene TRBV6-6 combines with J gene TRBJ2-2; 10 nucleotides match TRBD1. V dropped 6 bases and J dropped 5; count of bases not matched to a gene: 6. Germline V gene sequence: CDR1 MNHNY, CDR2 SVGAGI (reference sequence). This CDR3 contains 15 residues. Here the CDR3 reads CASRRDRGGTGELFF. CDR3 bases: TGTGCCAGCAGACGGGACAGGGGCGGGACCGGGGAGCTGTTTTTT.

This chain uses TRBV5-4 with TRBJ1-3, with 10 bases matching TRBD1. The germline V gene encodes CDR1 SGHNT and CDR2 YYREEE (reference sequence). This CDR3 is built from 15 residues. J lost 2 bases, V lost 4 bases, and 3 bases had no gene match. The CDR3 region has the DNA TGTGCCAGCAGCGTCGACAGGGGGCCTGGAAACACCATATATTTT. Translated, it gives CASSVDRGPGNTIYF.

V usage is TRBV7-2 and J usage is TRBJ2-5; tentatively, D is TRBD2 (6 bases). The V and J ends lost 4 bases and 1 base respectively, with 16 bases between them. Germline assignment: CDR1 SGHTA and CDR2 FQGNSA. CDR3 length equals 16 residues. The CDR3 DNA follows: TGTGCCAGCAGCTCTGGAGGGCCAAGGATCCAAGAGACCCAGTACTTC. It is translated as CASSSGGPRIQETQYF.

The count of this clone is one. The chain has TRBV28 and TRBJ1-5, with D perhaps matching TRBD1 (6 bases). The germline V gene has CDR1 MDHEN and CDR2 SYDVKM. The V and J ends lost 5 bases and 5 bases respectively, with 10 bases between them. The CDR3 is 13 residues long. CDR3 in DNA: TGTGCCAGCAGTGGGGGCGGTTATCAGCCCCAGCATTTT. Protein sequence: CASSGGGYQPQHF. The full variable domain, in which reference TRBV28 and TRBJ1-5 provide the parts outside the CDR3, is DVKVTQSSRYLVKRTGEKVFLECVQDMDHENMFWYRQDPGLGLRLIYFSYDVKMKEKGDIPEGYSVSREKKERFSLILESASTNQTSMYLCASSGGGYQPQHFGDGTRLSIL.

The V call is TRBV7-7, the J call TRBJ2-7; 7 nucleotides agree with TRBD1. The CDR3 spans 13 residues. The trim removed 6 bases at V and 5 bases at J, leaving 7 bases unmatched. Germline loops: CDR1 SSHAT, CDR2 FNYEAQ (reference sequence). In nucleotides, the CDR3 is TGTGCCAGCAGTCTAGACAGGGCGGACGAGCAGTACTTC. Amino acid sequence: CASSLDRADEQYF.

With respect to this clone: Other DNA sequences in this sample translate to the same CDR3. V and J are TRBV19 and TRBJ2-2, with D unresolved. Trimming cost V 7 bases and J 6 bases, with 6 bases left between them. Per the germline V gene, CDR1 is LNHDA and CDR2 is SQIVND (reference sequence). The CDR3 runs 11 residues. The CDR3 DNA follows: TGTGCCAGTAAAACAGCCGGGGAGCTGTTTTTT. Its translation is CASKTAGELFF.

This clone was observed once. The J gene is TRBJ1-4, the V gene TRBV28; D is ambiguous. The CDR3 has 15 amino acids. Germline lookup yields CDR1 MDHEN and CDR2 SYDVKM. V was trimmed by 5 bases and J by 2 bases, leaving 12 bases between them. The CDR3 sequence: CASSPVRETNEKLFF. The CDR3 DNA reads TGTGCCAGCAGTCCCGTCCGGGAGACTAATGAAAAACTGTTTTTT.

This rearrangement joins TRBV7-9 to TRBJ2-3; 10 bases fit TRBD2. Trimming took 5 bases from V and 8 from J; bases not matched to a gene: 13. The CDR3 covers 16 residues. The germline gives CDR1 SEHNR, CDR2 FQNEAQ (reference sequence). The CDR3, as DNA: TGTGCCAGCAGCCGTACTAGCGGGAAGGAGTTCAGTACGCAGTATTTT. Its protein product is CASSRTSGKEFSTQYF. The entire variable domain, with the rest obtained from reference TRBV7-9 and TRBJ2-3, is as follows: DTGVSQNPRHKITKRGQNVTFRCDPISEHNRLYWYRQTLGQGPEFLTYFQNEAQLEKSRLLSDRFSAERPKGSFSTLEIQRTEQGDSAMYLCASSRTSGKEFSTQYFGPGTRLTVL.

The chain combines TRBV7-9 with TRBJ1-2, with TRBD1 matching over 7 bases. Germline assignment: CDR1 SEHNR and CDR2 FQNEAQ (reference sequence). CDR3 length: 15 residues. V was clipped by 1 base and J by 8 bases; unmatched bases: 10. CDR3 sequence (DNA): TGTGCCAGCAGCTTAGGTCACAGGGGTTTCGACGGCTACACCTTC. Translation gives CASSLGHRGFDGYTF.

The CDR3 is CASSDIGTSQETQYF. CDR3 in DNA: TGTGCCAGCAGTGATATTGGGACCTCCCAAGAGACCCAGTACTTC. This chain links TRBV28 with TRBJ2-5, with D perhaps matching TRBD1 or TRBD2 (5 bases each). Per the germline V gene, CDR1 is MDHEN and CDR2 is SYDVKM. The CDR3 consists of 15 residues. V gave up 5 bases and J gave up 1 base, with 14 bases separating them.